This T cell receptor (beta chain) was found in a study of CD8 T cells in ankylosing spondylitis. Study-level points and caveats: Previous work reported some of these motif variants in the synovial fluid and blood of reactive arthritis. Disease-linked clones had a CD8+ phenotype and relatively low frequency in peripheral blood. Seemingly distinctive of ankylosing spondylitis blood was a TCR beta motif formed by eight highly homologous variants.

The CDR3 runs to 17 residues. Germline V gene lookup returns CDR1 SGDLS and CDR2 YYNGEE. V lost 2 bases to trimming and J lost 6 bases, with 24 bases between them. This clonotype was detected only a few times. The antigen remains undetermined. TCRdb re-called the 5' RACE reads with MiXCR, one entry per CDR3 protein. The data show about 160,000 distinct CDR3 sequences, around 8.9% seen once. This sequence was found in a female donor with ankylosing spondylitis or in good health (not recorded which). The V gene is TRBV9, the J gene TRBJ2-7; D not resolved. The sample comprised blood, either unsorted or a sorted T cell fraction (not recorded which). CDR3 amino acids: CASSVGTRHPRRCEQYF. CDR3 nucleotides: TGTGCCAGCAGCGTCGGTACGCGACACCCCAGGAGATGCGAGCAGTACTTC.